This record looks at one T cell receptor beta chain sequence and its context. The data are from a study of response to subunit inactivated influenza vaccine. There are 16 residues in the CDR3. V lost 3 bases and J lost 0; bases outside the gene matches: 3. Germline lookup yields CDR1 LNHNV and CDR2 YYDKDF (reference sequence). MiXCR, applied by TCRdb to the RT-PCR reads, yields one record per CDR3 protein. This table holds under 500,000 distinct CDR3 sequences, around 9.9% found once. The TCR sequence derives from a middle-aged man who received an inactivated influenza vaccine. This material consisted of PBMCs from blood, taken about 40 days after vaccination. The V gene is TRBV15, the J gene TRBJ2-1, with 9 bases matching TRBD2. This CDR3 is CATSSLAGPSYNEQFF. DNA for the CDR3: TGTGCCACCAGCAGCCTAGCGGGGCCCTCCTACAATGAGCAGTTCTTC.